The 7 T cell receptor beta chains given below trace back to one sample, sequenced in a study of immune cell composition in non-small cell lung cancer. Generated by immunoSEQ multiplex PCR, the TCRdb table keeps only in-frame clones and is missing some. The sample has 2,500 to 3,000 clones, roughly 80% seen once. The sample was lung tumor tissue. These TCRs come from a human donor with non-small cell lung cancer.

The chain couples TRBV27 to TRBJ2-2; no clear D. V lost 2 bases, J lost 2 bases, and 9 bases lay in between. Germline V gives CDR1 MNHEY, CDR2 SMNVEV (reference sequence). The CDR3 spans 15 residues. DNA of the CDR3: TGTGCCAGCAGTTTAATAGAATCCAACACCGGGGAGCTGTTTTTT. The encoded protein is CASSLIESNTGELFF.

The chain joins TRBV7-6 to TRBJ1-1; 7 bases agree with TRBD1. The CDR3 spans 13 residues. CDR1 and CDR2 from the germline V gene are SGHVS and FNYEAQ. Germline trimming cut 2 bases from V and 8 bases from J; bases unmatched to any gene: 5. This CDR3 reads CASSLRADREAFF. The CDR3, as DNA: TGTGCCAGCAGCTTACGTGCGGACAGGGAAGCTTTCTTT.

The chain links TRBV9 to TRBJ2-5; 11 nucleotides line up with TRBD1. Germline-derived CDR1 and CDR2 are SGDLS and YYNGEE. After removal of 4 bases from V and 4 bases from J, the junction contained 3 bases not matched to a gene. The CDR3 is 14 residues long. The CDR3 spells CASSPGTGGETQYF. The CDR3 DNA reads as TGTGCCAGCAGCCCCGGGACAGGGGGAGAGACCCAGTACTTC.

This rearrangement joins TRBV5-4 to TRBJ2-7; 12 bases agree with TRBD1. The junction had 9 bases not matched to a gene; V was cut back by 1 base and J by 7 bases. The germline CDR1 and CDR2 sequences are SGHNT and YYREEE (reference sequence). The CDR3 extends over 16 amino acids. The CDR3 coding sequence is TGTGCCAGCAGCTTGACTCCGGGACAGGGGGCGGGTGAGCAGTACTTC. It encodes CASSLTPGQGAGEQYF.

This chain uses TRBV9 with TRBJ1-5, with TRBD1 matching 10 bases. V lost 0 bases, J lost 6 bases, and 3 bases stayed unmatched. The germline gives CDR1 SGDLS, CDR2 YYNGEE. CDR3 length equals 15 residues. The chain's CDR3 is CASSVGDRGGQPQHF. The CDR3, as DNA: TGTGCCAGCAGCGTAGGGGACAGGGGAGGTCAGCCCCAGCATTTT.

In nucleotides, the CDR3 is TGTGCCAGCAGGCGGGACAGGTCCACGGGGAATGAAAAACTGTTTTTT. Translated: CASRRDRSTGNEKLFF. V is TRBV25-1 and J is TRBJ1-4; 8 nucleotides agree with TRBD1. The CDR3 is made up of 16 amino acids. Per germline, CDR1 MGHDK and CDR2 SYGVNS. V dropped 6 bases and J dropped 5; count of bases not matched to a gene: 11.

The chain carries TRBV19 and TRBJ2-2; tentatively, D is TRBD1 (5 bases). This CDR3 is 14 amino acids long. Germline values: CDR1 LNHDA, CDR2 SQIVND (reference sequence). Deletions cut 5 bases from V and 3 bases from J, with 10 bases between. The CDR3 loop reads CASSQGQYTGELFF. Written as DNA, the CDR3 is TGTGCCAGTAGTCAGGGCCAGTACACCGGGGAGCTGTTTTTT. Drawing the rest from reference TRBV19 and TRBJ2-2, the complete variable domain is DGGITQSPKYLFRKEGQNVTLSCEQNLNHDAMYWYRQDPGQGLRLIYYSQIVNDFQKGDIAEGYSVSREKKESFPLTVTSAQKNPTAFYLCASSQGQYTGELFFGEGSRLTVL.